This TCR beta chain was captured by sequencing in a study of cytomegalovirus exposure and HLA in healthy donors. Study-level background: Unique TCRs numbering around 80 million, obtained from HLA-typed donors, made up an early data release.

This CDR3 has 12 residues. The germline V gene has CDR1 GTSNPN and CDR2 SVGIG (reference sequence). General study points: A missense variant in DCLRE1C was later tied to TCR beta V- and J-gene trimming.

Of note for this clone: Antigen: not known. The junction does not match germline at one end; this may be a read error.

With 60 Vbeta and 13 Jbeta primers, the PCR was carried out. Methods used by the authors: An analysis performed later counted 60 million to 90 million unique TCR beta chains (roughly 11 million of them shared). Generated by immunoSEQ multiplex PCR, the TCRdb table keeps only in-frame clones and is missing some. V, J and clone size reflect that table, while D and trimming were determined from the DNA. The table shows 150,000 or so clones, with about 83% occurring only once. Sequencing input: PBMCs. This chain uses TRBV30 with TRBJ1-5; 8 bases map to TRBD1. The origin of this receptor is a man aged 35 to 55 in good health and CMV-seropositive. CDR3: CAWRARTGTIYF. The CDR3 coding sequence is TGTGCCTGGAGAGCCCGGACAGGGACGATTTATTTT. The whole variable domain, remainder taken from reference TRBV30 and TRBJ1-5, is SQTIHQWPATLVQPVGSPLSLECTVEGTSNPNLYWYRQAAGRGLQLLFYSVGIGQISSEVPQNLSASRPQDRQFILSSKKLLLSDSGFYLCAWRARTGTIYFGDGTRLSIL.